This T cell receptor beta chain was profiled in a study of shared T cell receptors in the human thymus. Some clones are missing from TCRdb's copy, which holds only in-frame ones; the method was immunoSEQ multiplex PCR. Seen here are 600,000 to 900,000 clones, 80% to 90% observed once, and the top ten hold 0.008% to 0.011%. Trimming took off 2 bases at V and 3 bases at J, with 12 bases between the two ends. The CDR3 loop spans 14 amino acids. The V gene's germline CDR1 is SGHRS and CDR2 YFSETQ. A further study also used this sample, focusing on human thymus T cells.

Sequenced sample: thymocytes. The J gene is TRBJ2-7, the V gene TRBV5-1, with D possibly TRBD2 on 5 matching bases. The receptor's source is a girl under three years old with a congenital heart defect. The chain's CDR3 is CASSFRDKGYEQYF. DNA for the CDR3: TGCGCCAGCAGCTTTCGGGATAAGGGCTACGAGCAGTACTTC.